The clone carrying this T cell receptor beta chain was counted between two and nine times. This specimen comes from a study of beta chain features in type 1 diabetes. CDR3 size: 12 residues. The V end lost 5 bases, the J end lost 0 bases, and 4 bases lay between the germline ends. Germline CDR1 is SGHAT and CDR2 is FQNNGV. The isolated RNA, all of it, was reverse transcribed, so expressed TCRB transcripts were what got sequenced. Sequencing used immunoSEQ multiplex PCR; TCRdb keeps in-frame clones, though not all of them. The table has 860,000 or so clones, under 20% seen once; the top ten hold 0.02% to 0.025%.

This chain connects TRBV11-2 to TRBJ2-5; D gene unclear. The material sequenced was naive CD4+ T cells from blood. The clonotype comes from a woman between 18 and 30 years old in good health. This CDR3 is CASSQDQETQYF. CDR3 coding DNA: TGTGCCAGCAGCCAGGACCAAGAGACCCAGTACTTC.